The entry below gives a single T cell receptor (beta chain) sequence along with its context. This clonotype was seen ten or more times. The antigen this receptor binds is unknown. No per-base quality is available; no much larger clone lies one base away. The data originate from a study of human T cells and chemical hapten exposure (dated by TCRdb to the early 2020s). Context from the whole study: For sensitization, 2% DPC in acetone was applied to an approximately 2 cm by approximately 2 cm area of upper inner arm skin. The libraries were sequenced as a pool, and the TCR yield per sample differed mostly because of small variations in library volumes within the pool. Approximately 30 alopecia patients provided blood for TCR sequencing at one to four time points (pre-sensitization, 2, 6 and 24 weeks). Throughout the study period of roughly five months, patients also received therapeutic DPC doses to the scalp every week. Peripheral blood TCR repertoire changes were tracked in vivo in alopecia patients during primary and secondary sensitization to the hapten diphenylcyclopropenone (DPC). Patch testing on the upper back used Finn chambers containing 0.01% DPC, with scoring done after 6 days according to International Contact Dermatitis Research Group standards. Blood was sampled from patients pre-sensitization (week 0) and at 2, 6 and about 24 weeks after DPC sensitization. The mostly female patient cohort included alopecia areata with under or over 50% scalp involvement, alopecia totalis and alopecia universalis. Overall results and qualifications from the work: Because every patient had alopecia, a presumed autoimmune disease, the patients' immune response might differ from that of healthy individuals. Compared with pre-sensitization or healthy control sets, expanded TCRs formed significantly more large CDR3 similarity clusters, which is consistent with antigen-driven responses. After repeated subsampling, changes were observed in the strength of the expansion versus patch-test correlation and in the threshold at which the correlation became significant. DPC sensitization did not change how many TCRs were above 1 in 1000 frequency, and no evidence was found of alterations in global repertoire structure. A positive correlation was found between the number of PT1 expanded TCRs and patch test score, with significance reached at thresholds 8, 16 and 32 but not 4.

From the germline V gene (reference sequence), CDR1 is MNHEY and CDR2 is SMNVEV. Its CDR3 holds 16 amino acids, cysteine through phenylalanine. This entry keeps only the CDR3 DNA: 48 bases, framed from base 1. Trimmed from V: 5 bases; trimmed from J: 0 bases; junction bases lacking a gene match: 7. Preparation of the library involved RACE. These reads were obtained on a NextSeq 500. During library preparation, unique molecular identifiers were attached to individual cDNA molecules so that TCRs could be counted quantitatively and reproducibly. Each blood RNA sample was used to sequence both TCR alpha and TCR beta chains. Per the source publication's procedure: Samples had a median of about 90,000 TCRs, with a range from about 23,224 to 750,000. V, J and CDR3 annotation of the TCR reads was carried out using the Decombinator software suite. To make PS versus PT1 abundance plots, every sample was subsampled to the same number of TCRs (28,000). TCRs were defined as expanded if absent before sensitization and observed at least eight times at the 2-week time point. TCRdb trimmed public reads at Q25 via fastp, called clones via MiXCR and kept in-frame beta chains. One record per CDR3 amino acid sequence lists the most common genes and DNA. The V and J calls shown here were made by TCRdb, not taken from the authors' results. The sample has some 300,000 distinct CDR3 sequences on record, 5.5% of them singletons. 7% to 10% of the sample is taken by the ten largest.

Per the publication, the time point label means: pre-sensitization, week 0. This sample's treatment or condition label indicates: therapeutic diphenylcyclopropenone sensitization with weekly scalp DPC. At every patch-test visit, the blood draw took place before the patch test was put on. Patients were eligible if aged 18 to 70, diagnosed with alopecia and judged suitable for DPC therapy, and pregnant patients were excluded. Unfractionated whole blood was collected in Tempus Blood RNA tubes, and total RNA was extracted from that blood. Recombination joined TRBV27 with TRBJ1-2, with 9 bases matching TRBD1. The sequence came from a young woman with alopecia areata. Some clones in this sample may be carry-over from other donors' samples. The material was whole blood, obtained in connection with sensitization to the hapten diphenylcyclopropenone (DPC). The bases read TGTGCCAGCAGTAGATTAGGACAGGGGCCTAACTATGGCTACACCTTC. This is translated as CASSRLGQGPNYGYTF.